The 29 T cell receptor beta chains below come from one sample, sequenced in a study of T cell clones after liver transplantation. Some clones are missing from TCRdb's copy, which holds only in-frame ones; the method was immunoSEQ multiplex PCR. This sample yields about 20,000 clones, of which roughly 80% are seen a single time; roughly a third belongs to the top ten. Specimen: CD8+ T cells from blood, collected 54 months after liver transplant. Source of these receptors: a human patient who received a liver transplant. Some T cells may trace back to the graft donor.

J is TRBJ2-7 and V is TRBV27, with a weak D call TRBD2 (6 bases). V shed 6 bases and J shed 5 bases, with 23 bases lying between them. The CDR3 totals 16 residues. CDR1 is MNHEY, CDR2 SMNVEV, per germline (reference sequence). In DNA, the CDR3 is TGTGCCAGCAGCCAGGATTATGAGGGACTCGTCAACGAGCAGTACTTC. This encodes CASSQDYEGLVNEQYF.

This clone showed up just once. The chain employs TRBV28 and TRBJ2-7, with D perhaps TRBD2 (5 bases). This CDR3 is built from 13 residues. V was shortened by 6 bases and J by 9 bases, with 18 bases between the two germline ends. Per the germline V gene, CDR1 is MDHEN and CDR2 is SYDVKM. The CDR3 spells CASSQDGARGQYF. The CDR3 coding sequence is TGTGCCAGCAGCCAGGACGGAGCTCGGGGGCAGTACTTC.

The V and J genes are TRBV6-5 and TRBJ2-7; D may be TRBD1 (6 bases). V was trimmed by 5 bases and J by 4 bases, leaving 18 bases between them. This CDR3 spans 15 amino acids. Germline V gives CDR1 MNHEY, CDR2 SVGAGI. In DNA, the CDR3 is TGTGCCAGCAGTCCCGACCGGATGCAGGGGTACGAGCAGTACTTC. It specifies CASSPDRMQGYEQYF.

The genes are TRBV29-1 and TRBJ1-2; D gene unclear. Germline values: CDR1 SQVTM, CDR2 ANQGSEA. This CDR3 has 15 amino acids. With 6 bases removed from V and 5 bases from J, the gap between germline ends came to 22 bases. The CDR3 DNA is TGCAGCGTGTCTATTTCATCCGGCGGGTCGTATGGCTACACCTTC. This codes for CSVSISSGGSYGYTF.

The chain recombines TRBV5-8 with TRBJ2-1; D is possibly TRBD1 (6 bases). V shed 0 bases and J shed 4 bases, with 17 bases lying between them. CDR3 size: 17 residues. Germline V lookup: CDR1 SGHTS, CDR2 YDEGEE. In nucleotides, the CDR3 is TGTGCCAGCAGCTTGGTTACAGGCAGGGGTTTATACAATGAGCAGTTCTTC. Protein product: CASSLVTGRGLYNEQFF.

The CDR3 loop reads CASSPGTGGQAFF. CDR3 nucleotide sequence: TGTGCCAGCAGCCCCGGGACAGGGGGCCAAGCTTTCTTT. The rearrangement uses TRBV11-3 and TRBJ1-1; 12 bases are shared with TRBD1. V dropped 5 bases and J dropped 9; count of bases not matched to a gene: 4. From germline, CDR1 is SGHNT and CDR2 YENEEA. CDR3 size: 13 residues.

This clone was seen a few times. The CDR3 nucleotides are TGTGCCAGCCGCGGGGGGGCGGGTACCGGGGAGCTGTTTTTT. This sequence encodes CASRGGAGTGELFF. The chain uses TRBV27 and TRBJ2-2; 9 bases are shared with TRBD2. V lost 8 bases and J lost 5; bases outside the gene matches: 6. Germline V lookup: CDR1 MNHEY, CDR2 SMNVEV (reference sequence). This CDR3 has 14 amino acids.

In nucleotides, the CDR3 is TGTGCCAGCAGCTTCCAGGGGAACTATGGCTACACCTTC. This gives the protein CASSFQGNYGYTF. The V and J genes are TRBV27 and TRBJ1-2; perhaps TRBD1 as D (6 bases). Deletions cut 6 bases from V and 2 bases from J, with 10 bases between. Germline CDR1 and CDR2: MNHEY and SMNVEV (reference sequence). This CDR3 spans 13 amino acids.

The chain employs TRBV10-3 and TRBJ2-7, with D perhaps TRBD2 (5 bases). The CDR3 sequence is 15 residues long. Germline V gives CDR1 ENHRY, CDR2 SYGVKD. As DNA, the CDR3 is TGTGCAGTAGATGCGTGGTGGAAGGGAGCTTACGAGCAGTACTTC. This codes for CAVDAWWKGAYEQYF.

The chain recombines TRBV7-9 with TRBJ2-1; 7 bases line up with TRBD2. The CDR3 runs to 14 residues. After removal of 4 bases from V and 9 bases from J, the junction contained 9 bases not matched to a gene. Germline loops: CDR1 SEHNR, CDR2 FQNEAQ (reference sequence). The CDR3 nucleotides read TGTGCCAGCAGCTCGGGGGGTGGACTATTTGAGCAGTTCTTC. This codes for CASSSGGGLFEQFF.

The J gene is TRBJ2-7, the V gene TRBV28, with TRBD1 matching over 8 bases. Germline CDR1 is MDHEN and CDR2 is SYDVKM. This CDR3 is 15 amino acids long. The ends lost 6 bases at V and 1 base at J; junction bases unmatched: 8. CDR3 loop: CASSLAQGGSYEQYF. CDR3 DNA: TGTGCCAGCAGCTTGGCACAGGGGGGATCCTACGAGCAGTACTTC. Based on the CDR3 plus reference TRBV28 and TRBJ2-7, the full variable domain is DVKVTQSSRYLVKRTGEKVFLECVQDMDHENMFWYRQDPGLGLRLIYFSYDVKMKEKGDIPEGYSVSREKKERFSLILESASTNQTSMYLCASSLAQGGSYEQYFGPGTRLTVT.

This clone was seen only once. DNA for the CDR3: TGTGCCAGCAGCTCGCCCGACAGCCCCTTAACCTTATATCAGCCCCAGCATTTT. Protein product: CASSSPDSPLTLYQPQHF. This chain links TRBV7-8 with TRBJ1-5; weak D call: TRBD1 (5 bases). CDR1 and CDR2 (germline): SGHVS, FQNEAQ. This CDR3 is built from 18 residues. V shed 4 bases and J shed 5 bases, with 24 bases lying between them.

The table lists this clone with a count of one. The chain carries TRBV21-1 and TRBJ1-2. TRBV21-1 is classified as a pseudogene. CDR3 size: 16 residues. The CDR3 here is CASSARAIHWLYGYTF. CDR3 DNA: TGTGCCAGCAGCGCTCGAGCTATACACTGGCTCTATGGCTACACCTTC.

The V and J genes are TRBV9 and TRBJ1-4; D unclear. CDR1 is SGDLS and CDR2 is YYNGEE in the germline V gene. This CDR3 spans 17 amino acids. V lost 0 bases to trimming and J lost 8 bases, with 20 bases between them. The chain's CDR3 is CASSVEDSLKALEKLFF. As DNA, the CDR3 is TGTGCCAGCAGCGTAGAGGACTCTCTTAAGGCCTTGGAAAAACTGTTTTTT.

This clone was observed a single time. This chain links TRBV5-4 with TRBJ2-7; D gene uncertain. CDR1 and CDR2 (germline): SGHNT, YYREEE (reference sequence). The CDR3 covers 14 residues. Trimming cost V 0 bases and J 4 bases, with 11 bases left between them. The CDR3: CASSLEGFWYEQYF. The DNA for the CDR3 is TGTGCCAGCAGCTTGGAGGGTTTTTGGTACGAGCAGTACTTC.

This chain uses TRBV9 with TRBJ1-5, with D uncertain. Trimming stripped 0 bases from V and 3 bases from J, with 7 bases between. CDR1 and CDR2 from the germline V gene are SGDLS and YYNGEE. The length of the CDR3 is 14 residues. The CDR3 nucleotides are TGTGCCAGCAGCGTAGAACAGATCAATCAGCCCCAGCATTTT. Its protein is CASSVEQINQPQHF.

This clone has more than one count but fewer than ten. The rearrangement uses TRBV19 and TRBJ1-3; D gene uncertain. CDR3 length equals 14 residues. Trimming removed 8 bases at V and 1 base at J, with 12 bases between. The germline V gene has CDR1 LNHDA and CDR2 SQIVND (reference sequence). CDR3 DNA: TGTGCCAGTTCTGTCTCCGATTCTGGAAACACCATATATTTT. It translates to CASSVSDSGNTIYF.

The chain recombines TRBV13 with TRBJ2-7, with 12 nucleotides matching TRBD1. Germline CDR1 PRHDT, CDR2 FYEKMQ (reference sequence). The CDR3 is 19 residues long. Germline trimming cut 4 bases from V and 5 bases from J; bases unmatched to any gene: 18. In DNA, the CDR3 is TGTGCCAGCAGCTCCGTAGCCCAAAACCGGGACAGGGGGCTGGACGAGCAGTACTTC. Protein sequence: CASSSVAQNRDRGLDEQYF.

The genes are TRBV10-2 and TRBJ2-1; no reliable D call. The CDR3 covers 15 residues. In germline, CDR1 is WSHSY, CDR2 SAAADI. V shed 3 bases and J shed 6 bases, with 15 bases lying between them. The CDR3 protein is CASSEPSAGSNEQFF. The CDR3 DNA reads TGCGCCAGCAGTGAACCTTCGGCAGGCAGCAATGAGCAGTTCTTC.

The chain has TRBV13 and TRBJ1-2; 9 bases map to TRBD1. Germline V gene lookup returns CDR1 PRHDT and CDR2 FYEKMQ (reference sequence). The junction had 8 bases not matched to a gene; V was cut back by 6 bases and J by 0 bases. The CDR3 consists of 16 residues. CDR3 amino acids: CASSRTGDLANYGYTF. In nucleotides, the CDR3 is TGTGCCAGCAGTCGGACAGGGGACCTAGCTAACTATGGCTACACCTTC.

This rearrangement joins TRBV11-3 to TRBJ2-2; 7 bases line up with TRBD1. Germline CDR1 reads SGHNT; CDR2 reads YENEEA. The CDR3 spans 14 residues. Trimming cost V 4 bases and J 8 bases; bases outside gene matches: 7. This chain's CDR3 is CASSSDRVGGELFF. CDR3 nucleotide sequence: TGTGCCAGCAGCTCCGACAGGGTGGGTGGGGAGCTGTTTTTT.

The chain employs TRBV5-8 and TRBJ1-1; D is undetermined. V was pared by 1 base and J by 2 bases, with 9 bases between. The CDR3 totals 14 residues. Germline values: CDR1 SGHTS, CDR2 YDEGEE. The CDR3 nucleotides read TGTGCCAGCAGCTTGAACAGACTAAACACTGAAGCTTTCTTT. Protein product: CASSLNRLNTEAFF.

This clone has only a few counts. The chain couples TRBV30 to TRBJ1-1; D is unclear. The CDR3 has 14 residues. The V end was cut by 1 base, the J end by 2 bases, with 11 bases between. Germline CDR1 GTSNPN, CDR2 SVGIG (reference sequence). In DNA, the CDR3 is TGTGCCTGGAGTGGAGGATTCTTTAACACTGAAGCTTTCTTT. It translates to CAWSGGFFNTEAFF.

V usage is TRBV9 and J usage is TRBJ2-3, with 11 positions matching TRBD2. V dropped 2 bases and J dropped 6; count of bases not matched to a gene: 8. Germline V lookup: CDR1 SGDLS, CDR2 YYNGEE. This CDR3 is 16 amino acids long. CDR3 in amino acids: CASSVGSGGAEDTQYF. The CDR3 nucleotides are TGTGCCAGCAGCGTTGGTAGCGGGGGGGCTGAGGATACGCAGTATTTT.

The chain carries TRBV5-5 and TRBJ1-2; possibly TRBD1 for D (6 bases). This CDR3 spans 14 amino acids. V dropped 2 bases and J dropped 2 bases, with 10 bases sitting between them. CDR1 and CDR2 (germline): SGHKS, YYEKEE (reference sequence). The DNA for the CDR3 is TGTGCCAGCAGCTTTGATACAGGGAACTATGGCTACACCTTC. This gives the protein CASSFDTGNYGYTF.

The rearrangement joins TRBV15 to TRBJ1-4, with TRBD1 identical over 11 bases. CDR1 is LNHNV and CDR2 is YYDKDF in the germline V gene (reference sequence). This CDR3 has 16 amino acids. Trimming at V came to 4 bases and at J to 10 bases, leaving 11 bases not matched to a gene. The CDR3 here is CATSTTAEGTGGKLFF. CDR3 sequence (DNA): TGTGCCACCAGCACCACCGCGGAGGGGACAGGGGGAAAACTGTTTTTT.

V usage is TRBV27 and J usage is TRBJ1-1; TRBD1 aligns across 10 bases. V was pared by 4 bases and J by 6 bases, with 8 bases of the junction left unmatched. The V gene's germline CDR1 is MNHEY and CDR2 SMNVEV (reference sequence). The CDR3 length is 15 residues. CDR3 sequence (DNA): TGTGCCAGCAGTTCCTGGACAGGGGGTGGGGCTGAAGCTTTCTTT. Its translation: CASSSWTGGGAEAFF.

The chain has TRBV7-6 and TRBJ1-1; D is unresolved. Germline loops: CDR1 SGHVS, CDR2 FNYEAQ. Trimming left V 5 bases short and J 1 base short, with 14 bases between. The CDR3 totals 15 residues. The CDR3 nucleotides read TGTGCCAGCAGCCGCACCCCTTCACAGAACACTGAAGCTTTCTTT. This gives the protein CASSRTPSQNTEAFF.

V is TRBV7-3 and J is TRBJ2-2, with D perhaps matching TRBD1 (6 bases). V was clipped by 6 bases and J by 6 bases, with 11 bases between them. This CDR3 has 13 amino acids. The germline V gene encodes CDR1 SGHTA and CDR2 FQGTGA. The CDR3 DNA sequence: TGTGCCAGCAGTCCAACAGGGTCCGGGGAGCTGTTTTTT. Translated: CASSPTGSGELFF. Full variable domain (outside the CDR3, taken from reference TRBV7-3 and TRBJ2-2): GAGVSQTPSNKVTEKGKYVELRCDPISGHTALYWYRQSLGQGPEFLIYFQGTGAADDSGLPNDRFFAVRPEGSVSTLKIQRTERGDSAVYLCASSPTGSGELFFGEGSRLTVL.